A single sample is the source of the 29 T cell receptor beta chains below, sequenced in a study of T cells in Graves' hyperthyroidism and ophthalmopathy. Regions amplified from RNA transcripts were the TCR beta CDR3 regions. HTBI primers drove first-round RT-PCR of the TCR CDR3. TCRdb used MiXCR to reprocess the multiplex PCR reads, holding one entry per CDR3 protein. The sample includes approximately 360,000 distinct CDR3 sequences, approximately 14% of them seen just once. The specimen sequenced was blood. The receptors were sampled from a woman younger than 35 with Graves' hyperthyroidism that later progressed to Graves' ophthalmopathy.

Comment on this clonotype: A much larger clone differs from this one at a single base, so this may be a read error. This rearrangement joins TRBV2 to TRBJ2-7; 11 bases line up with TRBD2. The CDR3 length is 15 residues. The ends lost 8 bases at V and 2 bases at J; junction bases unmatched: 8. The germline V gene encodes CDR1 SNHLY and CDR2 FYNNEI. The chain's CDR3 is CASRSGRVSTYEQYF. CDR3 nucleotide sequence: TGTGCCAGCCGTAGCGGGAGGGTTAGCACCTACGAGCAGTACTTC.

This clonotype was recorded at least ten times. The CDR3 bases are TGCAGTGCTAGTCTAGCGGGAGGCTACAATGAGCAGTTCTTC. Its translation: CSASLAGGYNEQFF. V is TRBV20-1 and J is TRBJ2-1; 11 bases match TRBD2. The CDR3 is made up of 14 amino acids. Germline V gives CDR1 DFQATT, CDR2 SNEGSKA (reference sequence). After removal of 3 bases from V and 3 bases from J, the junction contained 1 base not matched to a gene.

This clonotype showed up just a few times. The chain couples TRBV3-1 to TRBJ1-4; maybe TRBD1 (6 bases). The CDR3 totals 15 residues. The V gene's germline CDR1 is LGHDT and CDR2 YNNKEL (reference sequence). V was cut by 5 bases and J by 0 bases, with 10 bases left in between. The chain's CDR3 is CASSSKGATNEKLFF. CDR3 nucleotide sequence: TGTGCCAGCAGCAGTAAGGGGGCAACTAATGAAAAACTGTTTTTT.

There are many counts of this clonotype. The CDR3 DNA follows: TGTGCCAGCAGCCCGGGGACAGGTGACAATGAGCAGTTCTTC. Its translation: CASSPGTGDNEQFF. The rearrangement uses TRBV28 and TRBJ2-1, with TRBD1 identical over 8 bases. J lost 5 bases, V lost 6 bases, and 6 bases had no gene match. The CDR3 runs to 14 residues. Germline CDR1 MDHEN, CDR2 SYDVKM.

The chain has TRBV9 and TRBJ1-1; D not resolved. This CDR3 has 14 residues. V was trimmed by 4 bases and J by 1 base, leaving 11 bases between them. Germline loops: CDR1 SGDLS, CDR2 YYNGEE. The CDR3 DNA reads TGTGCCAGCAGCCCCCTCCCGAGGAACACTGAAGCTTTCTTT. Protein: CASSPLPRNTEAFF.

This clonotype was seen ten or more times. In DNA form, the CDR3 reads TGTGCCAGCAGCCCCCTCGGTAGCGGGACTTTTGGCAATGAGCAGTTCTTC. Translating it yields CASSPLGSGTFGNEQFF. This chain uses TRBV7-9 with TRBJ2-1; 8 positions agree with TRBD2. V lost 5 bases, J lost 6 bases, and 15 bases stayed unmatched. The CDR3 has 17 amino acids. The V gene's germline CDR1 is SEHNR and CDR2 FQNEAQ (reference sequence). The full variable domain, its missing parts supplied by reference TRBV7-9 and TRBJ2-1, is DTGVSQNPRHKITKRGQNVTFRCDPISEHNRLYWYRQTLGQGPEFLTYFQNEAQLEKSRLLSDRFSAERPKGSFSTLEIQRTEQGDSAMYLCASSPLGSGTFGNEQFFGPGTRLTVL.

The CDR3 nucleotides are TGCAGCGTCCCTCTGACAGGAAGCTCCTACGAGCAGTACTTC. It codes for CSVPLTGSSYEQYF. This chain links TRBV29-1 with TRBJ2-7, with D possibly being TRBD1 (6 bases). The length of the CDR3 is 14 residues. V was trimmed by 6 bases and J by 0 bases, leaving 15 bases between them. CDR1 is SQVTM and CDR2 is ANQGSEA in the germline V gene.

This clonotype has at least ten counts. The V call is TRBV20-1, the J call TRBJ2-7; 8 bases match TRBD1. The CDR3 extends over 13 amino acids. V shed 5 bases and J 2 bases; nucleotides not matched to a gene: 5. Germline-derived CDR1 and CDR2 are DFQATT and SNEGSKA (reference sequence). CDR3 coding DNA: TGCAGTGCTCGCGGGACAGGTACCTACGAGCAGTACTTC. This encodes CSARGTGTYEQYF.

The sample holds a few counts of this clonotype. CDR3 protein: CAISEVWQETQYF. CDR3 in DNA: TGTGCCATCAGTGAAGTATGGCAAGAGACCCAGTACTTC. The J gene is TRBJ2-5, the V gene TRBV10-3, with D unclear. With 3 bases removed from V and 2 bases from J, the gap between germline ends came to 7 bases. This CDR3 is 13 amino acids long. Germline V CDR1 and CDR2: ENHRY, SYGVKD.

About this clonotype: With a much larger clone just one base away, this may be a read error. This chain joins TRBV4-2 and TRBJ2-7; possibly TRBD2 for D (6 bases). The CDR3 runs to 15 residues. The germline gives CDR1 LGHNA, CDR2 YNFKEQ. Deletions cut 0 bases from V and 7 bases from J, with 16 bases between. This chain's CDR3 is CASSQDDGSYNEQYF. CDR3 nucleotide sequence: TGTGCCAGCAGCCAAGACGACGGGAGCTACAATGAGCAGTACTTC.

This clonotype appeared a few times. The chain employs TRBV7-9 and TRBJ2-1, with TRBD1 identical over 7 bases. J was trimmed by 2 bases and V by 0 bases; bases with no gene match: 10. This CDR3 is 18 amino acids long. The germline CDR1 and CDR2 sequences are SEHNR and FQNEAQ (reference sequence). In nucleotides, the CDR3 is TGTGCCAGCAGCTTAGCGTCGTTCAGGGGGTTTCCCTACAATGAGCAGTTCTTC. Its protein product is CASSLASFRGFPYNEQFF.

This clonotype was detected ten times or more. The V and J genes are TRBV24-1 and TRBJ1-1, with D maybe TRBD1 (5 bases). Germline V gene sequence: CDR1 KGHDR, CDR2 SFDVKD. This CDR3 spans 13 amino acids. V gave up 4 bases and J gave up 3 bases, with 8 bases separating them. In DNA form, the CDR3 reads TGTGCCACCAGTGAGGGGGGGGACACTGAAGCTTTCTTT. This sequence encodes CATSEGGDTEAFF.

This clonotype was recorded a few times. One end of the junction varies from germline; a read error may be responsible. The chain joins TRBV3-1 to TRBJ1-1; D not certain. The CDR3 loop spans 13 amino acids. From germline, CDR1 is LGHDT and CDR2 YNNKEL (reference sequence). The CDR3 loop is CASSQQPNTGAFF. The CDR3 bases are TGTGCCAGCAGCCAACAACCGAACACTGGAGCTTTCTTT.

The chain employs TRBV10-3 and TRBJ1-3; D remains ambiguous. Germline values: CDR1 ENHRY, CDR2 SYGVKD. CDR3 length: 18 amino acids. V gave up 2 bases and J gave up 4 bases, with 21 bases separating them. The CDR3, as DNA: TGTGCCATCAGTGAGGGACTCCTGAGCGGTCCCGAAGGAAACACCATATATTTT. It is translated as CAISEGLLSGPEGNTIYF.

This clonotype was seen only a few times. The genes are TRBV6-2 or TRBV6-3 and TRBJ2-3; a weak D match, TRBD1 (7 bases). Per the germline V gene, CDR1 is MNHEY and CDR2 is SVGEGT. This CDR3 is 18 amino acids long. V lost 0 bases, J lost 2 bases, and 18 bases lay in between. CDR3 nucleotide sequence: TGTGCCAGCAGTTACTCTGTAGGCGGGACAGAGCCCACAGATACGCAGTATTTT. This codes for CASSYSVGGTEPTDTQYF.

This clonotype was seen many times. V gene TRBV3-1 combines with J gene TRBJ1-1, with D possibly being TRBD1 (5 bases). The ends were cut back, 0 bases at V and 6 bases at J, with 11 bases in the middle. The CDR3 totals 14 residues. The germline V gene encodes CDR1 LGHDT and CDR2 YNNKEL (reference sequence). The CDR3 sequence is CASSQDHGGAEAFF. The CDR3 DNA sequence: TGTGCCAGCAGCCAAGATCATGGGGGAGCTGAAGCTTTCTTT. Complete variable domain (other parts from reference TRBV3-1 and TRBJ1-1): DTAVSQTPKYLVTQMGNDKSIKCEQNLGHDTMYWYKQDSKKFLKIMFSYNNKELIINETVPNRFSPKSPDKAHLNLHINSLELGDSAVYFCASSQDHGGAEAFFGQGTRLTVV.

The genes are TRBV9 and TRBJ2-4; no reliable D call. Trimming cost V 0 bases and J 5 bases, with 12 bases left between them. Germline CDR1 SGDLS, CDR2 YYNGEE. The CDR3 loop spans 15 amino acids. CDR3 DNA sequence: TGTGCCAGCAGCGTAGGTTCCGGTTTTGAAAACATTCAGTACTTC. Residues: CASSVGSGFENIQYF.

This clonotype appeared many times. The chain employs TRBV7-2 and TRBJ2-5; 11 bases are a match to TRBD2. The CDR3 spans 16 residues. Germline V CDR1 and CDR2: SGHTA, FQGNSA. J was trimmed by 3 bases and V by 4 bases; bases with no gene match: 7. CDR3 sequence: CASSSNQLAGEETQYF. CDR3 DNA sequence: TGTGCCAGCAGCTCAAACCAACTAGCGGGAGAAGAGACCCAGTACTTC. Full variable domain (rest looked up from reference TRBV7-2 and TRBJ2-5): GAGVSQSPSNKVTEKGKDVELRCDPISGHTALYWYRQSLGQGLEFLIYFQGNSAPDKSGLPSDRFSAERTGGSVSTLTIQRTQQEDSAVYLCASSSNQLAGEETQYFGPGTRLLVL.

In its sample, this clonotype was seen a few times. The V call is TRBV30, the J call TRBJ2-6; the D is unclear. Germline assignment: CDR1 GTSNPN and CDR2 SVGIG (reference sequence). Trimming cost V 3 bases and J 0 bases, with 24 bases left between them. The CDR3 totals 20 residues. The CDR3, as DNA: TGTGCCTGGAGGGCCGATGGGGTCCCCTTCGCCGACTCTGGGGCCAACGTCCTGACTTTC. Translated: CAWRADGVPFADSGANVLTF.

With respect to this clonotype: This may stem from a read error, because a much larger clone lies one nucleotide away. This chain links TRBV11-3 with TRBJ2-6, with D tentatively TRBD1 or TRBD2 (5 bases each). CDR1 and CDR2 (germline): SGHNT, YENEEA. This CDR3 is built from 16 residues. The CDR3 DNA follows: TGTGCCAGCAGCTTAGCTGCGGGCACTGGGGCCAACGTCCTGAATTTC. Its protein is CASSLAAGTGANVLNF.

This clonotype was seen many times. The chain links TRBV11-2 to TRBJ1-2; D not certain. V was shortened by 1 base and J by 1 base, with 10 bases between the two germline ends. This CDR3 region has 15 residues. Germline V gene data show CDR1 as SGHAT and CDR2 as FQNNGV. The CDR3 DNA sequence: TGTGCCAGCAGCTTAGGGTTCCTTAATAACTATGGCTACACCTTC. It yields the protein CASSLGFLNNYGYTF.

This clonotype was recorded at least ten times. The chain recombines TRBV27 with TRBJ2-1; 11 positions agree with TRBD2. V dropped 9 bases and J dropped 3; count of bases not matched to a gene: 7. The germline V gene has CDR1 MNHEY and CDR2 SMNVEV (reference sequence). CDR3 length: 15 amino acids. CDR3 in amino acids: CASTITSGSYNEQFF. The CDR3, as DNA: TGTGCCAGTACAATAACTAGCGGGAGCTACAATGAGCAGTTCTTC.

Notes on this clonotype: A read error may explain this, as a much larger clone is one base away. The gene calls are TRBV2 and TRBJ1-2; the D is unclear. The germline V and J ends were trimmed by 7 bases and 6 bases, with 15 bases remaining between them. Germline V gives CDR1 SNHLY, CDR2 FYNNEI. This CDR3 contains 13 residues. The CDR3 DNA follows: TGTGCCAGCATATGGCGCAACCGAGATGGCTACACCTTC. Its translation: CASIWRNRDGYTF.

CDR3: CASSAGTRLADTRREQYF. CDR3 sequence (DNA): TGTGCCAGCAGCGCGGGGACCCGACTAGCGGATACCCGGCGCGAGCAGTACTTC. V is TRBV9 and J is TRBJ2-7, with 9 bases matching TRBD2. This CDR3 has 18 amino acids. With V trimmed by 3 bases and J by 6 bases, 19 bases remained unmatched. Looked up from germline, CDR1 is SGDLS and CDR2 is YYNGEE.

Comment on this clonotype: This clone may be a read error of a much larger clone one base away. The chain joins TRBV5-6 to TRBJ2-7; 8 bases match TRBD1. CDR1 is SGHDT and CDR2 is YYEEEE in the germline V gene. V trimming: 1 base; J trimming: 4 bases; junction bases outside the gene matches: 7. CDR3 length equals 15 residues. CDR3 region: CASSLRRGQWYEQYF. CDR3 sequence (DNA): TGTGCCAGCAGCTTGCGCAGGGGGCAGTGGTACGAGCAGTACTTC.

A word on this clonotype: A much more abundant neighbour one base away suggests this may be a read error. As DNA, the CDR3 is TGTGCCAGCAGTTCCGCCGGGACTAGCCATTACAATGAGCAGTCCTTC. Protein product: CASSSAGTSHYNEQSF. The chain carries TRBV28 and TRBJ2-1; 9 bases line up with TRBD2. CDR3 length: 16 residues. Looked up from germline, CDR1 is MDHEN and CDR2 is SYDVKM.

This clonotype was picked up many times. The chain employs TRBV28 and TRBJ1-1; D gene uncertain. CDR3 length: 13 amino acids. V was cut by 5 bases and J by 0 bases, with 7 bases left in between. Germline CDR1 MDHEN, CDR2 SYDVKM. The CDR3: CASSGFMNTEAFF. Written as DNA, the CDR3 is TGTGCCAGCAGTGGGTTCATGAACACTGAAGCTTTCTTT.

This clonotype occurred many times. The chain couples TRBV2 to TRBJ2-7, with 11 bases aligning to TRBD2. The CDR3 runs 18 residues. Germline CDR1 and CDR2: SNHLY and FYNNEI. V lost 2 bases, J lost 4 bases, and 13 bases stayed unmatched. CDR3 DNA sequence: TGTGCCAGCAGTGAAATATTTCGTACTAGCGGGGGACGGTACGAGCAGTACTTC. Translating gives CASSEIFRTSGGRYEQYF.

The sample holds many counts of this clonotype. The chain joins TRBV10-3 to TRBJ2-3; 7 bases are shared with TRBD1. With 0 bases clipped from V and 2 bases from J, the junction kept 11 bases outside the gene matches. Per germline, CDR1 ENHRY and CDR2 SYGVKD. The CDR3 length is 18 residues. In DNA form, the CDR3 reads TGTGCCATCAGTGAGTCTGTCGCGGCAGGGGGAAACACAGATACGCAGTATTTT. Translation: CAISESVAAGGNTDTQYF.